This T cell receptor beta chain was observed in a study of blood T cells in healthy people across ages (dated by TCRdb to about 2015). The study in broad terms: In model experiments, template switching captured roughly one uniquely barcoded TCR beta cDNA molecule for every two T cells. For two donors (one aged 18 to 30 and one aged 80 or older), the study analyzed two additional independent replicas of 1 million unique cDNA reads from the same blood draw. The donors were split into four age groups: young (average around 15 years), middle-aged (roughly 42), aged (more than 55) and long-lived (roughly 80). To avoid experimental bias, donors of different ages were randomly spread across the sequencing lanes. Age-related changes in TCR beta repertoire diversity were measured in the study by deep sequencing normalized with unique cDNA molecular identifiers.

Remarks on this clonotype: Its antigen remains unidentified. One base away there is no much larger clone; base qualities are not given.

The receptor library was made with 5' RACE. TCRdb lists the instrument as Illumina HiSeq 2500. A second PCR of roughly 6 to 11 cycles was run with a J-beta primer mix and a sample-barcoded 5' primer. A unique molecular identifier was introduced onto each TCR beta cDNA molecule by a template-switch 5' adaptor carrying 12 random nucleotides. At least 2.5 million CDR3-containing paired-end reads were obtained from each sample. First-strand cDNA was synthesized from all RNA with the Mint cDNA synthesis kit, primed by a TRBC-specific oligonucleotide. After uracil-DNA glycosylase treatment, a first 18-cycle PCR used universal primers M1SS and BC2_uni_R on all cDNA. The authors processed their data as follows. For normalization, 1 million high-quality reads, each with a distinct molecular identifier, were randomly selected from each sample. Instead of being binned into consensus sequences, reads that shared molecular identifiers were thrown out. CDR3 identification, clonotype clustering and error correction used MiTCR with a Q25 quality threshold and the strictest error-elimination algorithm. A nonparametric unseen species model with Euler transformation was used to estimate a lower bound on total TCR beta diversity. TCRdb reran the public reads through fastp at Q25 and MiXCR, keeping productive beta chains. Merged by CDR3 protein, the rows form single entries marked with the most common genes and DNA. What appears here as the V and J calls and clone size reflects TCRdb's work, not the paper's. This sample has about 780,000 distinct CDR3 sequences in its table, and more than 35% of those were observed once. The biggest ten clones account for around 18% of the sample.

What the work shows at the level of the full study, not this receptor alone: Estimates of total diversity from one million sequenced T cells were regarded as lower bounds and underestimates. Observed TCR beta diversity per million T cells fell roughly linearly with age, and a significant reduction was already apparent by age approximately 40. The CMV infection status of donors was not known, potentially confounding age-related changes in expanded clonotypes. The percentage of naive T cells measured by flow cytometry correlated strongly with observed TCR beta diversity. Since profiling was done on bulk unsorted PBMCs, naive and antigen-experienced compartments could not be conclusively compared. Compared with the aged group, the long-lived group had more naive CD4+ T cells, fewer expanded clones and increased TCR diversity, suggesting age selection.

The donors were some 36 Caucasian individuals from Russia, aged roughly 6 to 100 years, who were systemically healthy. Each donor gave 8 to 10 milliliters of peripheral blood, drawn into EDTA-treated Vacutainer tubes. Ficoll-Paque density-gradient centrifugation was used to isolate PBMCs, with at least 6.5 million obtained per sample. Total RNA was extracted from PBMCs with Trizol reagent, with at least 6 micrograms obtained per sample. For every donor, flow cytometry on a PBMC aliquot measured the percentage of naive CD45RAhigh/CD27high T cells. The sequenced material came from blood. The TCR sequence derives from a man of 80 years or more in good health.

The nucleotide sequence is given as TGCGCCAGCAGCGTGGGGTGGAGCTACGAGCAGTACTTC. It is translated as CASSVGWSYEQYF. The chain is encoded by TRBV5-1 joined to TRBJ2-7; the D gene identity is not certain. Sequences SGHRS (CDR1) and YFSETQ (CDR2) are obtained from the germline V gene. Counted from cysteine to phenylalanine, this CDR3 has 13 amino acids. Just the 39-base CDR3 DNA is kept, in frame starting at base 1. Deletion took 4 bases off V and 3 bases off J, with a span of 11 bases between the germline ends.